These 20 T cell receptor beta chains were sequenced from one sample in a study of cytomegalovirus exposure and HLA in healthy donors. PCR involved 60 Vbeta and 13 Jbeta primers. The method was immunoSEQ multiplex PCR; TCRdb's version includes in-frame clones alone and lacks a portion of them. The sample's table shows about 200,000 clones. The material sequenced was PBMCs. Receptors originate from a girl under 10 years old in good health and CMV-seropositive.

CDR3 loop: CAVRAGLNQPQHF. The CDR3 coding sequence is TGTGCCGTCCGCGCAGGGCTCAATCAGCCCCAGCATTTT. The chain uses TRBV6-5 and TRBJ1-5, with a tentative D call TRBD1 (5 bases). Deletions cut 11 bases from V and 3 bases from J, with 14 bases between. There are 13 residues in the CDR3. Germline V CDR1 and CDR2: MNHEY, SVGAGI.

The chain is built from TRBV6-1 and TRBJ1-5, with D possibly being TRBD1 (6 bases). The CDR3 consists of 15 residues. Germline V gene sequence: CDR1 MNHNS, CDR2 SASEGT. The V gene lost 7 bases and the J gene lost 5 bases, with 18 bases spanning the gap. The CDR3 sequence is CASKTEQGRDQPQHF. CDR3 sequence (DNA): TGTGCCAGCAAAACCGAGCAGGGGAGAGATCAGCCCCAGCATTTT.

This rearrangement joins TRBV29-1 to TRBJ2-5; D gene uncertain. TRBJ2-7 matches the DNA end more closely, so the J call is doubtful. The CDR3 is 16 amino acids. CDR1 and CDR2 (germline): SQVTM, ANQGSEA. CDR3 amino acids: CSGLLLRTPSSYEQYF. The CDR3 nucleotides are TGCAGCGGGCTACTATTAAGAACACCGAGCTCCTACGAGCAGTACTTC.

The chain employs TRBV27 and TRBJ2-5; TRBD2 aligns across 7 bases. The J call is in doubt because the DNA end fits TRBJ2-7 better. The germline V gene encodes CDR1 MNHEY and CDR2 SMNVEV (reference sequence). This CDR3 region has 16 residues. The CDR3 loop is CASSLEVTSPSYEQYF. DNA for the CDR3: TGTGCCAGCAGTTTGGAAGTGACTAGCCCTTCCTACGAGCAGTACTTC.

The rearrangement links TRBV11-2 to TRBJ1-2, with D maybe TRBD1 (5 bases). The V end lost 4 bases, the J end lost 5 bases, and 8 bases lay between the germline ends. This CDR3 has 12 residues. From germline, CDR1 is SGHAT and CDR2 FQNNGV. This CDR3 is CASSSTGYGYTF. The CDR3 nucleotides read TGTGCCAGCAGCTCCACAGGATATGGCTACACCTTC.

V usage is TRBV6-1 and J usage is TRBJ1-3, with D unresolved. The CDR3 is 15 amino acids. The V gene lost 1 base and the J gene lost 0 bases, with 7 bases spanning the gap. Germline CDR1 is MNHNS and CDR2 is SASEGT. The CDR3 nucleotides are TGTGCCAGCAGTGAAGACAGTCTCTCTGGAAACACCATATATTTT. This gives the protein CASSEDSLSGNTIYF.

This chain links TRBV15 with TRBJ1-2, with D possibly being TRBD1 (5 bases). V lost 1 base and J lost 2, with 11 bases in between. The CDR3 runs to 15 residues. Germline lookup yields CDR1 LNHNV and CDR2 YYDKDF (reference sequence). CDR3: CATSRVPGVNYGYTF. The CDR3 DNA follows: TGTGCCACCAGCAGAGTTCCGGGGGTAAACTATGGCTACACCTTC.

This chain joins TRBV10-3 and TRBJ1-5, with 7 bases lining up with TRBD1. V lost 6 bases to trimming and J lost 4 bases; unmatched junction nucleotides: 9. The CDR3 loop spans 15 amino acids. Germline V gene sequence: CDR1 ENHRY, CDR2 SYGVKD. The CDR3 here is CAISPGTVLNQPQHF. In DNA form, the CDR3 reads TGTGCCATCAGCCCTGGGACAGTTCTTAATCAGCCCCAGCATTTT.

The chain carries TRBV28 and TRBJ2-3, with 14 bases identical to TRBD2. V trimming: 4 bases; J trimming: 2 bases; junction bases outside the gene matches: 2. The CDR3 runs to 16 residues. From germline, CDR1 is MDHEN and CDR2 SYDVKM. The CDR3 nucleotides read TGTGCCAGCAGTTCGGGACTAGCGGGAGCCACAGATACGCAGTATTTT. It is translated as CASSSGLAGATDTQYF.

The chain is built from TRBV19 and TRBJ2-6; TRBD1 is a possible D gene (5 bases). Trimming shortened V by 5 bases and J by 3 bases, and 8 bases separated the two germline ends. The length of the CDR3 is 14 residues. Germline V gene lookup returns CDR1 LNHDA and CDR2 SQIVND (reference sequence). CDR3 residues: CASSWGDGANVLTF. The CDR3, as DNA: TGTGCCAGTAGTTGGGGCGATGGGGCCAACGTCCTGACTTTC.

This chain links TRBV5-4 with TRBJ1-6; possible D gene TRBD1, 6 bases. Per the germline V gene, CDR1 is SGHNT and CDR2 is YYREEE (reference sequence). Trimming took off 5 bases at V and 0 bases at J, with 21 bases between the two ends. This CDR3 spans 19 amino acids. CDR3 DNA sequence: TGTGCCAGCAGTGATGAACAGGGATCGACCAGCTCCTATAATTCACCCCTCCACTTT. It specifies CASSDEQGSTSSYNSPLHF.

The rearrangement links TRBV14 to TRBJ2-7; no firm D call. Germline lookup yields CDR1 SGHDN and CDR2 FVKESK. Between the trimmed V and J ends, which lost 0 bases and 7 bases, there was a span of 7 bases. The CDR3 runs 12 residues. CDR3: CASSQERREQYF. The CDR3 nucleotides read TGTGCCAGCAGCCAAGAACGGCGGGAGCAGTACTTC.

The V call is TRBV29-1, the J call TRBJ2-1; the match to TRBD1 covers 8 bases. V lost 7 bases, J lost 8 bases, and 7 bases stayed unmatched. CDR1 is SQVTM and CDR2 is ANQGSEA in the germline V gene. The CDR3 is made up of 12 amino acids. CDR3 sequence (DNA): TGCAGCGCTCCGACAGGGGCGGATGAGCAGTTCTTC. This gives the protein CSAPTGADEQFF.

This chain uses TRBV5-5 with TRBJ2-3; 9 bases are a match to TRBD2. The CDR3 extends over 17 amino acids. The V gene's germline CDR1 is SGHKS and CDR2 YYEKEE (reference sequence). V shed 5 bases and J 0 bases; nucleotides not matched to a gene: 10. CDR3 sequence: CASRTAGGAFSTDTQYF. The CDR3 DNA is TGTGCCAGCAGGACCGCGGGGGGGGCATTTAGCACAGATACGCAGTATTTT. Drawing the rest from reference TRBV5-5 and TRBJ2-3, the complete variable domain is DAGVTQSPTHLIKTRGQQVTLRCSPISGHKSVSWYQQVLGQGPQFIFQYYEKEERGRGNFPDRFSARQFPNYSSELNVNALLLGDSALYLCASRTAGGAFSTDTQYFGPGTRLTVL.

The chain combines TRBV29-1 with TRBJ2-3; 7 nucleotides line up with TRBD1. J gave up 2 bases and V 7 bases, and 12 bases lay outside the gene matches. This CDR3 has 15 amino acids. CDR1 SQVTM and CDR2 ANQGSEA come from the germline V gene. CDR3 protein: CSARDGQGVTDTQYF. The CDR3 coding sequence is TGCAGCGCCCGAGACGGGCAGGGGGTCACAGATACGCAGTATTTT.

The genes are TRBV30 and TRBJ2-1; 14 nucleotides line up with TRBD2. Germline V gene data show CDR1 as GTSNPN and CDR2 as SVGIG (reference sequence). The CDR3 extends over 16 amino acids. V shed 1 base, J shed 6 bases, and the junction held 5 bases outside the gene matches. CDR3: CAWSGSGTSGSNEQFF. CDR3 sequence (DNA): TGTGCCTGGAGTGGATCTGGGACTAGCGGGAGCAATGAGCAGTTCTTC.

The CDR3 DNA reads as TGTGCCAGTAGTATAAGGGAGCATACAAAGCATTTT. This gives the protein CASSIREHTKHF. V and J are TRBV19 and TRBJ1-5; D gene uncertain. The CDR3 loop spans 12 amino acids. Per the germline V gene, CDR1 is LNHDA and CDR2 is SQIVND (reference sequence). The ends were cut back, 2 bases at V and 14 bases at J, with 13 bases in the middle.

The chain has TRBV18 and TRBJ2-2; 7 nucleotides align to TRBD1. This CDR3 contains 16 residues. V lost 0 bases to trimming and J lost 7 bases; unmatched junction nucleotides: 8. Germline assignment: CDR1 KGHSH and CDR2 LQKENI. The CDR3 here is CASSPPVQGKVGELFF. Written as DNA, the CDR3 is TGTGCCAGCTCACCACCGGTACAGGGGAAAGTCGGGGAGCTGTTTTTT.

This sequence joins TRBV7-6 and TRBJ2-2; D perhaps matches TRBD1 (5 bases). This CDR3 comprises 14 residues. Germline V CDR1 and CDR2: SGHVS, FNYEAQ. Trimming took 5 bases from V and 4 from J, leaving 11 bases between them. In DNA, the CDR3 is TGTGCCAGCAGCCGCCGACAGACCACCGGGGAGCTGTTTTTT. As protein: CASSRRQTTGELFF.

This chain joins TRBV7-9 and TRBJ2-3, with 9 bases identical to TRBD2. J lost 0 bases, V lost 5 bases, and 6 bases had no gene match. CDR1 is SEHNR and CDR2 is FQNEAQ in the germline V gene (reference sequence). This CDR3 is 16 amino acids long. DNA of the CDR3: TGTGCCAGCAGCCCTAGGACTAGCGAAAGCACAGATACGCAGTATTTT. This gives the protein CASSPRTSESTDTQYF.